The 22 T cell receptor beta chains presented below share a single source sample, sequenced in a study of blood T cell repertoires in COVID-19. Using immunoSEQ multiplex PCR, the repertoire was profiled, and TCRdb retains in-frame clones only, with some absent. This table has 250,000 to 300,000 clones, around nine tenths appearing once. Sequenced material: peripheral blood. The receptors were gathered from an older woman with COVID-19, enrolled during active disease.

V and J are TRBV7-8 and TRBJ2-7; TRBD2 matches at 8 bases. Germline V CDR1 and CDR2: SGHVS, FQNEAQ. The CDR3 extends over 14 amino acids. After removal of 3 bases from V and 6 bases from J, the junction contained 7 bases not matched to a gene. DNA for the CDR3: TGTGCCAGCAGCTTTCAAAGCGGGAGTGGCGAGCAGTACTTC. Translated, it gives CASSFQSGSGEQYF.

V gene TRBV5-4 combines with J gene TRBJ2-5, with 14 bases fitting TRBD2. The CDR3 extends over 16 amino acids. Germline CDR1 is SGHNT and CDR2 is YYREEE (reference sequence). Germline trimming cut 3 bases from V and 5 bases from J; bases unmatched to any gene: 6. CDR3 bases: TGTGCCAGCAGCTCCGGGACTAGCGGGAGAGGGGAGACCCAGTACTTC. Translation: CASSSGTSGRGETQYF.

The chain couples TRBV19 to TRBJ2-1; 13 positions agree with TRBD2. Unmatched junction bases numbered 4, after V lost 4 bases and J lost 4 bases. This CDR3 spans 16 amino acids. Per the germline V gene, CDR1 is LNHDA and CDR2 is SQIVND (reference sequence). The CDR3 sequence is CASSTGLAGVYNEQFF. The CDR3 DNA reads TGTGCCAGTAGTACCGGACTAGCGGGAGTGTACAATGAGCAGTTCTTC.

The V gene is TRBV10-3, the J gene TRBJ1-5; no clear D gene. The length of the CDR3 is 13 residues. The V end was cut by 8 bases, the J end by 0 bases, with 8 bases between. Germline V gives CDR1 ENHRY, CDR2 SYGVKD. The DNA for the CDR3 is TGTGCCATCGGAGGTTATAGCAATCAGCCCCAGCATTTT. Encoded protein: CAIGGYSNQPQHF.

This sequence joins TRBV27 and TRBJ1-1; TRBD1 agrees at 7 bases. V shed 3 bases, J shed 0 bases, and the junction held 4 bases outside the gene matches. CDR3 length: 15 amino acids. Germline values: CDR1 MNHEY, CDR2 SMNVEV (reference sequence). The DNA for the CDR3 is TGTGCCAGCAGTTTTTGGACAGGAGTGAACACTGAAGCTTTCTTT. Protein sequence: CASSFWTGVNTEAFF.

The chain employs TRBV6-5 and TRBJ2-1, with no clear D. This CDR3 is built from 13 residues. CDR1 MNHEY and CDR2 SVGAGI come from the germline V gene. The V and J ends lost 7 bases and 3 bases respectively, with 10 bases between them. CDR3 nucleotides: TGTGCCAGCAACAGTCTGTTCTACAATGAGCAGTTCTTC. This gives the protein CASNSLFYNEQFF.

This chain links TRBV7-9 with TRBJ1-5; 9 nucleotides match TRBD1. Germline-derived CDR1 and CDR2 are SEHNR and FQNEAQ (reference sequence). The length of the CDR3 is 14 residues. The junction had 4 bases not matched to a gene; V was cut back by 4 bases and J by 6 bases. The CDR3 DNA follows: TGTGCCAGCAGCTCTACAGGGGGCAGTCAGCCCCAGCATTTT. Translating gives CASSSTGGSQPQHF.

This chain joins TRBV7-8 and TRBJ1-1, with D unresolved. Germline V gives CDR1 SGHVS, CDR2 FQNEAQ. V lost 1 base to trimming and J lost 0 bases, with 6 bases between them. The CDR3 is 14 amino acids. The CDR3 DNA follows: TGTGCCAGCAGCTTAGGGCGGCTGAACACTGAAGCTTTCTTT. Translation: CASSLGRLNTEAFF.

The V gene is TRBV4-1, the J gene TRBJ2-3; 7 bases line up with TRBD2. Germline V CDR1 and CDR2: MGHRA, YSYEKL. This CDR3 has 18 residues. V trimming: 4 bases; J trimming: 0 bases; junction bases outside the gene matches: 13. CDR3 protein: CASSRWASGRFSTDTQYF. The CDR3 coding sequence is TGCGCCAGCAGCCGATGGGCTAGCGGCCGCTTTAGCACAGATACGCAGTATTTT.

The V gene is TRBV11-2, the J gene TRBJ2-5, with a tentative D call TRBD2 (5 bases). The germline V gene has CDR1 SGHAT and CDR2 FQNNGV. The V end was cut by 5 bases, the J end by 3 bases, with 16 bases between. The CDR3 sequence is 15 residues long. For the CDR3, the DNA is TGTGCCAGCAGCCCAGAGTGGGGTAGCGAAGAGACCCAGTACTTC. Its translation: CASSPEWGSEETQYF.

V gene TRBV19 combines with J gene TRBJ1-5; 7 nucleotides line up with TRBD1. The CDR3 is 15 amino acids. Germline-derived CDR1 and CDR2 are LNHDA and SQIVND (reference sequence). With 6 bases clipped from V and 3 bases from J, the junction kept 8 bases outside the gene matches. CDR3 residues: CASSPGTAPNQPQHF. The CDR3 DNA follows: TGTGCCAGTAGCCCCGGGACAGCCCCCAATCAGCCCCAGCATTTT.

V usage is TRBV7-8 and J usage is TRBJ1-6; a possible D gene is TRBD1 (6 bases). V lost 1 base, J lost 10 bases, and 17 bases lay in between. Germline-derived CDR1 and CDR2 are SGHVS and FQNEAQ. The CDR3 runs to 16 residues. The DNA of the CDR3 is TGTGCCAGCAGCTTAGGAGTAGGCAGGGGCAAATCACCCCTCCACTTT. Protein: CASSLGVGRGKSPLHF.

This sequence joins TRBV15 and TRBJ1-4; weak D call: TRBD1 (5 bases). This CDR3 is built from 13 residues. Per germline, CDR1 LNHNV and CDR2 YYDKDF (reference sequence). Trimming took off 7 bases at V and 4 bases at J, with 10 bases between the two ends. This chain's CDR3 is CATKGLFNEKLFF. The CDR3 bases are TGTGCCACCAAGGGACTGTTTAATGAAAAACTGTTTTTT.

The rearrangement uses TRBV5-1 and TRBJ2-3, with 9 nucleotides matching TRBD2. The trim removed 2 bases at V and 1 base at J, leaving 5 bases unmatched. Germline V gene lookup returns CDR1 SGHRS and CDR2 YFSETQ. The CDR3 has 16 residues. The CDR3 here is CASSFKIAGGTDTQYF. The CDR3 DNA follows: TGCGCCAGCAGCTTCAAAATAGCGGGAGGCACAGATACGCAGTATTTT.

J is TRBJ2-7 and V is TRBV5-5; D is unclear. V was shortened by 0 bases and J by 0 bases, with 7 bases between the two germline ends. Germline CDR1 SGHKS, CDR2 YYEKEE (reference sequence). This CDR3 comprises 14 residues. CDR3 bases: TGTGCCAGCAGCTTGGTGGGCAGCTCCTACGAGCAGTACTTC. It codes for CASSLVGSSYEQYF.

CDR3 in amino acids: CASSPSDGKETQYF. The CDR3 DNA reads as TGTGCCAGCTCACCTTCGGACGGGAAAGAGACCCAGTACTTC. The chain links TRBV18 to TRBJ2-5, with a tentative D call TRBD2 (5 bases). The CDR3 sequence is 14 residues long. Germline loops: CDR1 KGHSH, CDR2 LQKENI. V gave up 3 bases and J gave up 3 bases, with 11 bases separating them.

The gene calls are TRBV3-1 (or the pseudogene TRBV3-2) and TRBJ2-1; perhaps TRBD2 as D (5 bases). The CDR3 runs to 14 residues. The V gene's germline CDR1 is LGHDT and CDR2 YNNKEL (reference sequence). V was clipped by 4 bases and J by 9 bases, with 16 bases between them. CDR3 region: CASSPMEALSEQFF. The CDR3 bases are TGTGCCAGCAGCCCCATGGAGGCCCTCAGTGAGCAGTTCTTC.

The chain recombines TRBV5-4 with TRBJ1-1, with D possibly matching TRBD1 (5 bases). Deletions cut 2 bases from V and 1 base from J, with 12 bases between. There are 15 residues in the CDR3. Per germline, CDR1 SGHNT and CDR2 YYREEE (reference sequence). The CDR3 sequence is CASSFGLTGNTEAFF. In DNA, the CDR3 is TGTGCCAGCAGCTTTGGATTAACAGGGAACACTGAAGCTTTCTTT.

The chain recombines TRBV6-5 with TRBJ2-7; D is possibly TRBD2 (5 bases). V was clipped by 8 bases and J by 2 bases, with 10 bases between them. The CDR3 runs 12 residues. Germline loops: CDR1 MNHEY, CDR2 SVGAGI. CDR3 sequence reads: CASQGGPYEQYF. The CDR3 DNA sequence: TGTGCCAGCCAAGGAGGACCCTACGAGCAGTACTTC.

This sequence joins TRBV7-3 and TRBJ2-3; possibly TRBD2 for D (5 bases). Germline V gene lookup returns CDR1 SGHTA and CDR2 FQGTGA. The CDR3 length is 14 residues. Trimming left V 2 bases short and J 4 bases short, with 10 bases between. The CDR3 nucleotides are TGTGCCAGCAGCTTAGAACTAGTCCCAGATACGCAGTATTTT. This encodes CASSLELVPDTQYF.

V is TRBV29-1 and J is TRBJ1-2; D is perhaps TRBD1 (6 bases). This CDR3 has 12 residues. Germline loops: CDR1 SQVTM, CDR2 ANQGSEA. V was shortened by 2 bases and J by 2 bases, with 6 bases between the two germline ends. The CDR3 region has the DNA TGCAGCGTTGAAAGGGGGAACTATGGCTACACCTTC. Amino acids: CSVERGNYGYTF.

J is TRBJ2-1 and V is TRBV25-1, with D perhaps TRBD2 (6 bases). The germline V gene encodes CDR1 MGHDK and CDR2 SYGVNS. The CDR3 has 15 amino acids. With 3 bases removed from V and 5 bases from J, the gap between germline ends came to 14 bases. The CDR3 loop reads CASSDPGLVNNEQFF. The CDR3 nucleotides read TGTGCCAGCAGTGATCCGGGACTCGTCAACAATGAGCAGTTCTTC.